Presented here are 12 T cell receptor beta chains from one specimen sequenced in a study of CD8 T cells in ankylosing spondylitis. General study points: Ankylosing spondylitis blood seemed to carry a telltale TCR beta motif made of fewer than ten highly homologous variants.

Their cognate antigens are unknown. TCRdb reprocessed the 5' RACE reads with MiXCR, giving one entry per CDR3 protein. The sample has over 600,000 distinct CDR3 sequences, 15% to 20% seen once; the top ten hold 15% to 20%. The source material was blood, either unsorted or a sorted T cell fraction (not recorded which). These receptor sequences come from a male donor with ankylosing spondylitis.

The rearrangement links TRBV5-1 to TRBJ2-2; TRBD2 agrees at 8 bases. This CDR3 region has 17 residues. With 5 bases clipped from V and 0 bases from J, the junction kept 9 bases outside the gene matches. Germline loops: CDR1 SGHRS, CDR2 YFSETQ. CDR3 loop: CASRPRASGPNTGELFF. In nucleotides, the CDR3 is TGCGCCAGCAGGCCCCGGGCTAGCGGGCCGAACACCGGGGAGCTGTTTTTT.

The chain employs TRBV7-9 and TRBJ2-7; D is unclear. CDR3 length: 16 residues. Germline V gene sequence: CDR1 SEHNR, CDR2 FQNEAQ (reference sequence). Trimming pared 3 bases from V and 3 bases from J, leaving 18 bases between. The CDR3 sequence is CASSFGFGVSDYEQYF. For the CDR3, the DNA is TGTGCCAGCAGCTTTGGTTTCGGTGTTTCGGACTACGAGCAGTACTTC.

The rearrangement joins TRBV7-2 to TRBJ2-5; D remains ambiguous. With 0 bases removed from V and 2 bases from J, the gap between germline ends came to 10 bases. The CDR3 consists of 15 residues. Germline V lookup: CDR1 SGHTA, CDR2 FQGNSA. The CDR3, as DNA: TGTGCCAGCAGCTTAGCAGGACGGCAGCAAGAGACCCAGTACTTC. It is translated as CASSLAGRQQETQYF.

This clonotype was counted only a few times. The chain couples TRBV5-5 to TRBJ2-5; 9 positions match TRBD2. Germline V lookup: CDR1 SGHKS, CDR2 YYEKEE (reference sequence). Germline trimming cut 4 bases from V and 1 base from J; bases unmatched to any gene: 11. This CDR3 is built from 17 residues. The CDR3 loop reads CASSLVPSGGPQETQYF. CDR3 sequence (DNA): TGTGCCAGCAGCCTGGTCCCCAGCGGGGGGCCCCAAGAGACCCAGTACTTC.

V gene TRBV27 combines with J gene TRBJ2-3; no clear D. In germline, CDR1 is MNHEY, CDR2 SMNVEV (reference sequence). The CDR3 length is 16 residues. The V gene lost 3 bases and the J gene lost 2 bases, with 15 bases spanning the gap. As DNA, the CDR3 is TGTGCCAGCAGTTTTGTTGGTTCTGTCAACACAGATACGCAGTATTTT. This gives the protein CASSFVGSVNTDTQYF.

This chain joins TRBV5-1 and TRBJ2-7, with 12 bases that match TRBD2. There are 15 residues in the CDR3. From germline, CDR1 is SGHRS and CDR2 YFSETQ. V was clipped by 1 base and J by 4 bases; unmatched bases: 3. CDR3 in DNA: TGCGCCAGCAGCTTGCCGACTAGCGGGAGTTACGAGCAGTACTTC. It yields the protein CASSLPTSGSYEQYF.

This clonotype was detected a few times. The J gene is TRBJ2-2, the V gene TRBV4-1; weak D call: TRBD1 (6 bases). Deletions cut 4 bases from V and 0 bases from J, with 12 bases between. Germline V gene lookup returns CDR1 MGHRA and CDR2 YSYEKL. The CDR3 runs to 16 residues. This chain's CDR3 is CASSPQGQPNTGELFF. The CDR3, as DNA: TGCGCCAGCAGCCCTCAGGGGCAGCCGAACACCGGGGAGCTGTTTTTT.

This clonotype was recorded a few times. CDR3 nucleotide sequence: TGTGCCAGCAGCTCCTCCCCAACCGTGAACACTGAAGCTTTCTTT. Translating gives CASSSSPTVNTEAFF. The rearrangement joins TRBV5-4 to TRBJ1-1, with D unresolved. The CDR3 loop spans 15 amino acids. Germline V lookup: CDR1 SGHNT, CDR2 YYREEE (reference sequence). The ends were cut back, 3 bases at V and 0 bases at J, with 12 bases in the middle. The complete variable domain, with remaining parts taken from reference TRBV5-4 and TRBJ1-1, reads ETGVTQSPTHLIKTRGQQVTLRCSSQSGHNTVSWYQQALGQGPQFIFQYYREEENGRGNFPPRFSGLQFPNYSSELNVNALELDDSALYLCASSSSPTVNTEAFFGQGTRLTVV.

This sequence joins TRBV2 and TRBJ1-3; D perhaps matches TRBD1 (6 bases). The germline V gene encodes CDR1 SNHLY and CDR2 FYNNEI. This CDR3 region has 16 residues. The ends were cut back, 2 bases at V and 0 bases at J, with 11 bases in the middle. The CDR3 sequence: CASSELGANSGNTIYF. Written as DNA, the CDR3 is TGTGCCAGCAGTGAACTGGGGGCGAACTCTGGAAACACCATATATTTT. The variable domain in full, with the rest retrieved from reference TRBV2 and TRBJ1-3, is EPEVTQTPSHQVTQMGQEVILRCVPISNHLYFYWYRQILGQKVEFLVSFYNNEISEKSEIFDDQFSVERPDGSNFTLKIRSTKLEDSAMYFCASSELGANSGNTIYFGEGSWLTVV.

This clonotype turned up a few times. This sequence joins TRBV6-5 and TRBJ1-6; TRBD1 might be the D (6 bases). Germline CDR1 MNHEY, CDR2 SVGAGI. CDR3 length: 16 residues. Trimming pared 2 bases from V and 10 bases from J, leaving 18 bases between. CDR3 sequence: CASSYEAGGLESPLHF. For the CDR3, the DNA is TGTGCCAGCAGTTACGAGGCCGGGGGGCTCGAATCACCCCTCCACTTT.

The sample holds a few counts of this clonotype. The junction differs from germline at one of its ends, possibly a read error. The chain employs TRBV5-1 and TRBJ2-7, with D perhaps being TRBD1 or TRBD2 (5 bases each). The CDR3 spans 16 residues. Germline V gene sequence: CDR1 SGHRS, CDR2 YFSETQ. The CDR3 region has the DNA TGCGCTAGCAGCTTGACCCCGGGACGGCGATTCTACGAGCAGTACTTC. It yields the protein CASSLTPGRRFYEQYF. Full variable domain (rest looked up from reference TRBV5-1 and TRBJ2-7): KAGVTQTPRYLIKTRGQQVTLSCSPISGHRSVSWYQQTPGQGLQFLFEYFSETQRNKGNFPGRFSGRQFSNSRSEMNVSTLELGDSALYLCASSLTPGRRFYEQYFGPGTRLTVT.

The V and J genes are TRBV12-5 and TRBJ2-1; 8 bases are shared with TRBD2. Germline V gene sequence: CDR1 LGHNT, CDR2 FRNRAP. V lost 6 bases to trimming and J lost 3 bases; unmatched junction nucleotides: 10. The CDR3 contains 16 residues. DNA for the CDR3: TGTGCTAGTGGCTCCGGCCGGCGGGGGGACTACAATGAGCAGTTCTTC. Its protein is CASGSGRRGDYNEQFF.